Reported below is one TCR beta chain. There is no known antigen for this receptor. Per-nucleotide qualities are absent, and no much larger clonotype sits a single base away. These data come from a study of T cell responses to AZD1222 COVID-19 vaccine (dated by TCRdb to about 2021). Regarding the research as a whole: TCR sequencing covered fewer than 250 trial participants: 200 to 220 given two doses of AZD1222 and approximately 26 given two doses of MenACWY control vaccine. Trial participants were enrolled by age into 18-55, 56-69 and 70-plus year subgroups, with about 150, 27 and 61 TCR-sequenced participants respectively. Summary of the overall study and its limitations: The 56-69-year group was small, and its depth increase did not reach significance, likely because of low power. Conclusions about previously exposed vaccinees are limited because only a handful of AZD1222 recipients were SARS-CoV-2 seropositive at baseline. After two AZD1222 doses, spike-specific TCR breadth and depth were significantly higher than at day 0 and than in MenACWY recipients. The whole spike protein was spanned by vaccine-associated CD4 TCRs, and dominant responses were seen in regions 160-218 and 743-854. Because no day 14 peak-response samples were available, the repertoires could be characterized only after the peak T cell response. Most participants were white British and females outnumbered males, and the authors suggested that clonal diversity may have been underestimated. Reportedly, almost half of the unique spike-specific TCRs recognized epitopes lying outside the regions that are mutated in the B.1.351 and B.1.1.7 variants.

The CDR3 regions of human TCRbeta chains were analyzed by immunosequencing. Per the source publication's procedure: Repertoire TCRs were checked for matches against a reference library of SARS-CoV-2-specific TCRs that had been generated using the MIRA antigen-specificity platform. Breadth meant the fraction of unique TCRs that were SARS-CoV-2-associated, whereas depth meant the fraction of total T cells that were SARS-CoV-2-associated. Using the MIRA data, each spike-specific TCR was assigned both to the spike region to which the TCR was reactive and to a CD4 or CD8 class. Log10-transformed breadth and depth values were compared by one-way ANOVA with Sidak's multiple comparisons tests. Entries here come from immuneACCESS through TCRdb and include only in-frame sequences with V and J called. Some clones fail to appear in such tables; in the studies checked, an unresolved V gene covers under half of the shortfall, and the cause of the remainder is unknown. The V and J calls and clone size come from that table; D and trimming were worked out from the DNA. The sample data list under 150,000 clones, and 88% of these were observed just once. The top ten constitute roughly a sixth of the sample.

The time point label for this specimen denotes: baseline before first vaccination. Read against the paper, the sample's treatment or condition label means: meningococcal conjugate vaccine given as trial control. Samples from vaccinated people were obtained from the UK trials COV001 and COV002, which included a single-blind randomized controlled phase 2/3 trial of AZD1222 (ChAdOx1 nCoV-19) in healthy adults. For TCRbeta chain sequencing, PBMC samples were collected from trial participants at day 0 and at day 28 after the second dose. From the germline V gene, CDR1 is SGHVS and CDR2 is FNYEAQ. From the cysteine up to the phenylalanine, the CDR3 has a length of 15 residues. The sequence is cut down to CDR3 DNA, 45 bases in frame from base 1. Relative to germline, V is 3 bases shorter and J is 5 bases shorter, with 14 bases between their ends.

The origin of this receptor is an adult in good health. The starting material was peripheral blood, obtained on day 0 of MenACWY control vaccination. The rearranged segments are TRBV7-6 and TRBJ2-1; TRBD1 is a possible D gene, resting on 6 matching bases. The DNA is as follows: TGTGCCAGCAGCTTGCTGGACAGTAGGGACAATGAGCAGTTCTTC. Its protein is CASSLLDSRDNEQFF.